One sample yielded the 8 T cell receptor beta chains listed below, sequenced in a study of beta chain features in type 1 diabetes. The antigens of these receptors remain unknown. Study results and limitations: Researchers report that Type 1 diabetes patients had moderately but significantly shorter TCRB CDR3s across all four CD4+ subsets.

Reverse transcription of all isolated RNA meant that expressed TCRB transcripts were sequenced. Produced via immunoSEQ multiplex PCR; TCRdb's table is partial and in-frame only. This table holds approximately 160,000 clones, roughly 59% found once. The sample was naive CD4+ T cells from blood. These receptor sequences come from a man aged 25-40 years with type 1 diabetes.

The chain couples TRBV19 to TRBJ1-4, with TRBD1 as a possible D gene (5 bases). The CDR3 spans 16 residues. The ends were cut back, 6 bases at V and 0 bases at J, with 14 bases in the middle. Germline V gene data show CDR1 as LNHDA and CDR2 as SQIVND (reference sequence). CDR3: CASRYTPGATNEKLFF. The CDR3 coding sequence is TGTGCCAGTAGGTACACCCCGGGGGCAACTAATGAAAAACTGTTTTTT.

The table lists this clone with a count of one. The chain has TRBV1 and TRBJ2-3; the D call TRBD2 from the table was never checked on the DNA. TRBV1 is a pseudogene. The CDR3 spans 15 residues. The CDR3 here is CTSSHRAGRADTQYF. The CDR3 region has the DNA TGCACCAGCAGCCATCGAGCGGGGAGGGCAGATACGCAGTATTTT.

The chain joins TRBV7-2 to TRBJ1-2, with TRBD1 identical over 7 bases. Germline-derived CDR1 and CDR2 are SGHTA and FQGNSA. This CDR3 region has 13 residues. With 4 bases clipped from V and 2 bases from J, the junction kept 1 base outside the gene matches. CDR3 in DNA: TGTGCCAGCAGCTCGGGACAGAACTATGGCTACACCTTC. It encodes CASSSGQNYGYTF.

This clone was found a few times. The gene calls are TRBV7-9 and TRBJ2-3; 9 bases line up with TRBD1. V lost 5 bases, J lost 4 bases, and 10 bases stayed unmatched. The CDR3 runs 16 residues. CDR1 is SEHNR, CDR2 FQNEAQ, per germline (reference sequence). The CDR3 protein is CASSLTGTGTADTQYF. Written as DNA, the CDR3 is TGTGCCAGCAGCCTTACCGGGACAGGGACTGCAGATACGCAGTATTTT.

As for this clone: The same CDR3 arises from other DNA sequences in this sample as well. J is TRBJ2-5 and V is TRBV29-1; D not resolved. Per the germline V gene, CDR1 is SQVTM and CDR2 is ANQGSEA. This CDR3 has 10 residues. V lost 3 bases and J lost 5, with 4 bases in between. The CDR3 nucleotides read TGCAGCGTTGAGGGGGAGACCCAGTACTTC. It codes for CSVEGETQYF.

This chain links TRBV28 with TRBJ2-4; no definite D call. Between the trimmed V and J ends, which lost 3 bases and 5 bases, there was a span of 5 bases. The CDR3 spans 12 residues. Germline loops: CDR1 MDHEN, CDR2 SYDVKM. Written as DNA, the CDR3 is TGTGCCAGCAGTTTGCAAGAAAACATTCAGTACTTC. It translates to CASSLQENIQYF.

Only a few counts were recorded for this clone. This chain uses TRBV11-2 with TRBJ2-7; D gene uncertain. V was clipped by 4 bases and J by 5 bases, with 15 bases between them. The V gene's germline CDR1 is SGHAT and CDR2 FQNNGV. This CDR3 has 14 amino acids. The CDR3 spells CASSSSDGSNEQYF. CDR3 coding DNA: TGTGCCAGCAGCTCCTCGGACGGATCAAACGAGCAGTACTTC.

V gene TRBV2 combines with J gene TRBJ2-5; D unresolved. Germline assignment: CDR1 SNHLY and CDR2 FYNNEI. V lost 4 bases and J lost 3, with 12 bases in between. The CDR3 length is 14 residues. In nucleotides, the CDR3 is TGTGCCAGCAGTGCACGTGGCAGTGAAGAGACCCAGTACTTC. Translating it yields CASSARGSEETQYF.